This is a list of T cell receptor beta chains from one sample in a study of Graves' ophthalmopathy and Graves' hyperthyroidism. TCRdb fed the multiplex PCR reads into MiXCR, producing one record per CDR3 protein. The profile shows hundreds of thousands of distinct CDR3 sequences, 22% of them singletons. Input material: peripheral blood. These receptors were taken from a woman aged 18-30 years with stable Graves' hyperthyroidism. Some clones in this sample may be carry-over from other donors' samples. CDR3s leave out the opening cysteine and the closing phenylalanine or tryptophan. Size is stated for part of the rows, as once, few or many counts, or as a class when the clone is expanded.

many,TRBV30,AWSASGANVLT
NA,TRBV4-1,ASSQDLGGYTEAF
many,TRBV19,ASTPPGRNYGYT
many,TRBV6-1,ASSMGGTDTQY
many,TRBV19,ASSLAAGTGIYQETQY
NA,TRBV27,ATKNRPRGYETQY
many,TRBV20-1,SARTGGNNYGYT
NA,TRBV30,AWSVSPYSMNTEAF
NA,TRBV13,ASSLGSAAGSPLH
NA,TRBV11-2,ASSLELLYSYEQY
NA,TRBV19,ASSKTSGEETQY
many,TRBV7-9,ASTVGTGAYEQY
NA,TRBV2,ASSEDISPST
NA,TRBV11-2,ASSLDPPHSNTGELF
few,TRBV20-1,SARGTADYEQY
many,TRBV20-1,SARPRMGGLTEAF
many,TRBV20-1,SASPGESSPLH
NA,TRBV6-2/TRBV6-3,ASSLTGGAQY
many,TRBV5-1,ASSLGESTEAF
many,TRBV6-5,ASSYSSPGEQY
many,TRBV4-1,ASSQGIGRDNSPLH
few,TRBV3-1,ASRDSDKLNTEAF
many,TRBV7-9,ASSLGGLGTEAF
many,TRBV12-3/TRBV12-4,ASSLSGLSTVGQETQY
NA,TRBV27,ASSLTGLTGNSPLH
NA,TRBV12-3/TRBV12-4,ASKWGSGELF